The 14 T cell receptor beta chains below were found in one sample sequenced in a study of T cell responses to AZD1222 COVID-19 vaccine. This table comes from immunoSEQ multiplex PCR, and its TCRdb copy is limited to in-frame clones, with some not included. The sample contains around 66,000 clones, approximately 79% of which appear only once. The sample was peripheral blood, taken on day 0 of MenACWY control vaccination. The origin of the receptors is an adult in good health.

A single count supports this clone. CDR3 sequence reads: CAWSDGTFASAMDQPQHF. As DNA, the CDR3 is TGTGCCTGGAGTGACGGGACATTCGCTTCGGCAATGGATCAGCCCCAGCATTTT. The chain carries TRBV30 and TRBJ1-5; TRBD1 might be the D (6 bases). Germline V gene lookup returns CDR1 GTSNPN and CDR2 SVGIG (reference sequence). The ends were cut back, 1 base at V and 5 bases at J, with 24 bases in the middle. The CDR3 has 18 residues.

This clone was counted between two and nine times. The CDR3 spells CASSQYGGETQYF. CDR3 bases: TGTGCCAGCAGTCAATACGGCGGCGAGACCCAGTACTTC. The chain links TRBV28 to TRBJ2-5, with D uncertain. V was clipped by 5 bases and J by 5 bases, with 12 bases between them. CDR1 is MDHEN and CDR2 is SYDVKM in the germline V gene. This CDR3 has 13 amino acids.

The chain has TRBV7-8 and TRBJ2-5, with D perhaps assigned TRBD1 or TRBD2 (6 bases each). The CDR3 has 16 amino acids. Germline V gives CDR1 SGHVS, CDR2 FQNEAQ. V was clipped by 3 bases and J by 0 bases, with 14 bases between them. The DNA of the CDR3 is TGTGCCAGCAGCTTCCTTGGGGGGCCCGACCAAGAGACCCAGTACTTC. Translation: CASSFLGGPDQETQYF.

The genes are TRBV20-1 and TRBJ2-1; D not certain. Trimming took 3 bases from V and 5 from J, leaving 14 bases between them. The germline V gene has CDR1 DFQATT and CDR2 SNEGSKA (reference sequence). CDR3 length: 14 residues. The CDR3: CSASSLDKNNEQFF. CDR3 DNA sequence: TGCAGTGCTAGTTCTCTCGACAAGAACAATGAGCAGTTCTTC.

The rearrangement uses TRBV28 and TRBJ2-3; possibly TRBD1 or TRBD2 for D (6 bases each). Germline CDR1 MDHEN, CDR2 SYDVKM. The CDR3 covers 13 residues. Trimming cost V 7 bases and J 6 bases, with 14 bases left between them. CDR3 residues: CASNDRGQDTQYF. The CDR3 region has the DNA TGTGCCAGCAACGACCGGGGGCAGGATACGCAGTATTTT.

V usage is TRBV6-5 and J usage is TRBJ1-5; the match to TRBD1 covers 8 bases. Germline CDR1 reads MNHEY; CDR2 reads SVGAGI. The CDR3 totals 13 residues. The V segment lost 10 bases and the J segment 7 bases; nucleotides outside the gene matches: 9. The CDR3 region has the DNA TGTGCCATCGCTGAGACAGGGGCACAGCCCCAGCATTTT. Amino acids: CAIAETGAQPQHF.

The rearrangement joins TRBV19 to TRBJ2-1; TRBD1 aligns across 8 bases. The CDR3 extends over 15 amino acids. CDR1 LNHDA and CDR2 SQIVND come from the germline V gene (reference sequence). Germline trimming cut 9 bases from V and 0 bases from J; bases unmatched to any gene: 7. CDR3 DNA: TGTGCCAGCCAGGGGGCGTTGAGCTCCTACAATGAGCAGTTCTTC. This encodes CASQGALSSYNEQFF.

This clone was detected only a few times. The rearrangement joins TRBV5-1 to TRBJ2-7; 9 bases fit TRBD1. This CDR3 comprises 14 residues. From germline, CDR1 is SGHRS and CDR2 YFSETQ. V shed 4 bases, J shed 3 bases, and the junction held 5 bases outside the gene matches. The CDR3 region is CASSPGTGIYEQYF. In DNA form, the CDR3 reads TGCGCCAGCAGCCCCGGGACAGGGATCTACGAGCAGTACTTC.

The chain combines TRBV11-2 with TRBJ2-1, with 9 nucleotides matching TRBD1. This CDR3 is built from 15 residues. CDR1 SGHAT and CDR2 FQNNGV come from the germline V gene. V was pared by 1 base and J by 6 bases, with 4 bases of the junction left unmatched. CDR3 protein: CASSLVGQGSNEQFF. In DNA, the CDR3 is TGTGCCAGCAGCTTAGTGGGACAGGGAAGCAATGAGCAGTTCTTC. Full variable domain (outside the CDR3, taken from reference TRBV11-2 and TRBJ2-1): EAGVAQSPRYKIIEKRQSVAFWCNPISGHATLYWYQQILGQGPKLLIQFQNNGVVDDSQLPKDRFSAERLKGVDSTLKIQPAKLEDSAVYLCASSLVGQGSNEQFFGPGTRLTVL.

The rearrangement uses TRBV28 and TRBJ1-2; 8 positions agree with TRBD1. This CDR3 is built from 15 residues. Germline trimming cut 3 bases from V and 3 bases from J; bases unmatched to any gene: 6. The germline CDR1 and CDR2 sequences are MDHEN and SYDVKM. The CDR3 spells CASSFPGQGYYGYTF. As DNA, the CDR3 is TGTGCCAGCAGTTTCCCCGGACAGGGCTACTATGGCTACACCTTC.

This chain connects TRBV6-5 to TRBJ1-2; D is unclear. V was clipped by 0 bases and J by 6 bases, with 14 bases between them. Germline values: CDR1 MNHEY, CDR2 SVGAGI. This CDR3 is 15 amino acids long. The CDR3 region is CASSYSAGMMDGYTF. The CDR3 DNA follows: TGTGCCAGCAGTTACTCCGCCGGGATGATGGATGGCTACACCTTC.

The CDR3 sequence is CSVSGTGGTEAFF. CDR3 DNA sequence: TGCAGCGTTTCCGGGACAGGGGGGACTGAAGCTTTCTTT. The V call is TRBV29-1, the J call TRBJ1-1, with 11 nucleotides matching TRBD1. Per the germline V gene, CDR1 is SQVTM and CDR2 is ANQGSEA. CDR3 size: 13 residues. V trimming: 5 bases; J trimming: 5 bases; junction bases outside the gene matches: 4.

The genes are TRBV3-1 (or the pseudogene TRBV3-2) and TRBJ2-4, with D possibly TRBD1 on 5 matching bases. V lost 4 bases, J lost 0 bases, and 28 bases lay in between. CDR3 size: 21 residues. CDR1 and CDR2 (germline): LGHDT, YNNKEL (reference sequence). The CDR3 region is CASSPGAVLGSRVLAKNIQYF. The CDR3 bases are TGTGCCAGCAGCCCTGGGGCGGTTCTAGGATCCCGAGTGCTAGCCAAAAACATTCAGTACTTC.

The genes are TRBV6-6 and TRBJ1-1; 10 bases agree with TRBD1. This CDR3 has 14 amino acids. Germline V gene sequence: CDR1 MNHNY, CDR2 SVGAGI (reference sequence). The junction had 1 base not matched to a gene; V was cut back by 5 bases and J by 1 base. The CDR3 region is CASSRQGANTEAFF. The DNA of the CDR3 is TGTGCCAGCAGTAGACAGGGGGCGAACACTGAAGCTTTCTTT.